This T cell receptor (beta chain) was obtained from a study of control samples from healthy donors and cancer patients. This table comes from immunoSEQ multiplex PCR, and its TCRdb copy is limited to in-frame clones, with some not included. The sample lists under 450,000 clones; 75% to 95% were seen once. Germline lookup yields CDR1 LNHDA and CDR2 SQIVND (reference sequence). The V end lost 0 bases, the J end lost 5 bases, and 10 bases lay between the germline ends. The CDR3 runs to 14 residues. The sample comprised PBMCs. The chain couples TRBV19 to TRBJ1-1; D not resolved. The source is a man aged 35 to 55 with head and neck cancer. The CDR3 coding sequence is TGTGCCAGTAGTATAGAGGCGGTCTCTACTGAAGCTTTCTTT. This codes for CASSIEAVSTEAFF.